This TCR beta chain was recorded in a study of T cells in Graves' hyperthyroidism and ophthalmopathy. The study's findings and limits: Ophthalmopathy was identified by the model a median around 6.9 months ahead of onset. Most thyroid-expanded clonotypes above 0.001 were also found in blood.

Of note for this clonotype: The antigen is undetermined.

Germline V gene data show CDR1 as PRHDT and CDR2 as FYEKMQ (reference sequence). Trimming left V 5 bases short and J 6 bases short, with 14 bases between. The CDR3 runs to 14 residues. Patients were excluded because of uncontrolled infection, other autoimmune disease, pregnancy or lactation. The PBMCs had their origin in 10 ml of fresh peripheral blood. Authors of the study amplified TCR beta CDR3 regions from RNA transcripts. Initially, a first-round RT-PCR of the TCR CDR3 employed the HTBI primer set. TCRdb fed the multiplex PCR reads into MiXCR, producing one record per CDR3 protein. Among nearly 600,000 distinct CDR3 sequences, about 14% were seen once, and the ten largest hold around 7%.

This sequence joins TRBV13 and TRBJ2-1; D possibly corresponds to TRBD2 (6 bases). This sequence originates from a woman aged 18-29 years with Graves' ophthalmopathy. The sample consisted of blood. As DNA, the CDR3 is TGTGCCAGCAGCAGGGCCCTGGGGGGCAATGAGCAGTTCTTC. Translated, it gives CASSRALGGNEQFF.